The 18 T cell receptor beta chains below come from one sample, sequenced in a study of cytomegalovirus exposure and HLA in healthy donors (dated by TCRdb to about 2017). The method behind the library was the immunoSEQ multiplex PCR assay. The multiplex PCR relied on a mix of 60 forward primers for TCR Vbeta segments and 13 reverse primers for TCR Jbeta segments. As stored in TCRdb, this immuneACCESS dataset retains in-frame rearrangements with V and J assigned. A fraction of the clones does not appear; measured against another copy, unresolved V genes explain less than half of the discrepancy, and the remainder lacks a known reason. Counted in this sample were roughly 120,000 clones; 74% of them appeared once. The top ten hold over 4% of the sample. Sequencing was done on a sample of PBMCs. The receptor source for this set is a man between 25 and 39 years old in good health and CMV-seropositive.

The V gene is TRBV9, the J gene TRBJ2-3; the match to TRBD2 covers 10 bases. CDR3 length equals 14 residues. V was clipped by 0 bases and J by 6 bases; unmatched bases: 1. Germline V gives CDR1 SGDLS, CDR2 YYNGEE. The CDR3 reads CASSVGAGGDTQYF. DNA for the CDR3: TGTGCCAGCAGCGTAGGAGCGGGGGGGGATACGCAGTATTTT.

The chain joins TRBV19 to TRBJ2-7; 7 bases align to TRBD2. Germline CDR1 and CDR2: LNHDA and SQIVND (reference sequence). V trimming: 5 bases; J trimming: 3 bases; junction bases outside the gene matches: 7. This CDR3 contains 14 residues. The CDR3 sequence is CASSPTGGSYEQYF. The DNA for the CDR3 is TGTGCCAGTAGTCCGACCGGGGGGAGCTACGAGCAGTACTTC. Combining the CDR3 with reference TRBV19 and TRBJ2-7 gives the whole variable domain DGGITQSPKYLFRKEGQNVTLSCEQNLNHDAMYWYRQDPGQGLRLIYYSQIVNDFQKGDIAEGYSVSREKKESFPLTVTSAQKNPTAFYLCASSPTGGSYEQYFGPGTRLTVT.

This CDR3 is CASSATPPVTFF. In nucleotides, the CDR3 is TGTGCCAGTAGTGCCACTCCCCCGGTAACTTTCTTT. The chain recombines TRBV19 with TRBJ1-1; D call uncertain. The CDR3 has 12 residues. Trimming shortened V by 5 bases and J by 12 bases, and 16 bases separated the two germline ends. The germline V gene encodes CDR1 LNHDA and CDR2 SQIVND (reference sequence).

The chain carries TRBV19 and TRBJ2-3; possible D gene TRBD1, 6 bases. V lost 2 bases to trimming and J lost 2 bases, with 14 bases between them. This CDR3 is built from 16 residues. Germline V CDR1 and CDR2: LNHDA, SQIVND (reference sequence). For the CDR3, the DNA is TGTGCCAGTAGTATATCGGGCAGGGGATTCACAGATACGCAGTATTTT. This sequence encodes CASSISGRGFTDTQYF.

The chain recombines TRBV4-1 with TRBJ1-2, with no clear D. The germline V and J ends were trimmed by 0 bases and 4 bases, with 6 bases remaining between them. The CDR3 is 13 amino acids. From germline, CDR1 is MGHRA and CDR2 YSYEKL. In DNA form, the CDR3 reads TGCGCCAGCAGCCAAGAAGGAGTCTATGGCTACACCTTC. Amino acid sequence: CASSQEGVYGYTF.

The V gene is TRBV7-9, the J gene TRBJ2-6; no clear D. The V and J ends lost 1 base and 2 bases respectively, with 6 bases between them. The CDR3 extends over 15 amino acids. Germline assignment: CDR1 SEHNR and CDR2 FQNEAQ (reference sequence). In DNA form, the CDR3 reads TGTGCCAGCAGCTTAGAGAGGACTGGGGCCAACGTCCTGACTTTC. Residues: CASSLERTGANVLTF. The full variable domain, its missing parts supplied by reference TRBV7-9 and TRBJ2-6, is DTGVSQNPRHKITKRGQNVTFRCDPISEHNRLYWYRQTLGQGPEFLTYFQNEAQLEKSRLLSDRFSAERPKGSFSTLEIQRTEQGDSAMYLCASSLERTGANVLTFGAGSRLTVL.

The chain employs TRBV7-2 and TRBJ1-2, with 8 bases lining up with TRBD1. The V gene end was trimmed by 5 bases and the J gene end by 13 bases; junction bases not matched to a gene: 24. CDR3 length: 17 residues. Germline assignment: CDR1 SGHTA and CDR2 FQGNSA. CDR3: CASSLYGTQGGALGRTF. CDR3 DNA: TGTGCCAGCAGCCTCTATGGGACACAGGGGGGCGCCTTAGGGCGCACCTTC.

Ten or more counts support this clone. The gene calls are TRBV5-1 and TRBJ2-7; 9 positions match TRBD1. V lost 5 bases and J lost 5; bases outside the gene matches: 2. Germline V lookup: CDR1 SGHRS, CDR2 YFSETQ. The CDR3 length is 12 residues. The CDR3: CASRRTGDEQYF. Written as DNA, the CDR3 is TGCGCCAGCAGGAGGACAGGGGACGAGCAGTACTTC.

This chain uses TRBV5-6 with TRBJ2-6; 9 positions agree with TRBD1. Germline values: CDR1 SGHDT, CDR2 YYEEEE. J lost 2 bases, V lost 3 bases, and 9 bases had no gene match. The CDR3 extends over 18 amino acids. This CDR3 is CASSWDRVRLAGANVLTF. CDR3 nucleotides: TGTGCCAGCAGCTGGGACAGGGTGCGGCTAGCTGGGGCCAACGTCCTGACTTTC.

The sample holds many counts of this clone. The chain has TRBV15 and TRBJ1-4, with unresolved D. Trimming pared 0 bases from V and 5 bases from J, leaving 13 bases between. Germline CDR1 and CDR2: LNHNV and YYDKDF (reference sequence). This CDR3 contains 16 residues. The CDR3 DNA follows: TGTGCCACCAGCAGAGATAGGCGGGCAGTGAATGAAAAACTGTTTTTT. It specifies CATSRDRRAVNEKLFF.

J is TRBJ2-2 and V is TRBV5-1; 9 bases are a match to TRBD1. The J segment lost 4 bases and the V segment lost 5 bases, leaving 6 bases of the junction unmatched. Germline CDR1 is SGHRS and CDR2 is YFSETQ. The CDR3 loop spans 15 amino acids. The DNA for the CDR3 is TGCGCCAGCAGTTACAGGGGGCTGGGCACCGGGGAGCTGTTTTTT. Residues: CASSYRGLGTGELFF.

This rearrangement joins TRBV19 to TRBJ1-2; 7 nucleotides match TRBD1. V trimming: 8 bases; J trimming: 2 bases; junction bases outside the gene matches: 11. The CDR3 sequence is 15 residues long. The V gene's germline CDR1 is LNHDA and CDR2 SQIVND (reference sequence). The CDR3 region is CASVGWDSKNYGYTF. The CDR3 DNA reads as TGTGCCAGTGTCGGTTGGGACAGCAAAAACTATGGCTACACCTTC.

V is TRBV4-2 and J is TRBJ1-5; possible D gene TRBD1, 5 bases. The CDR3 runs to 15 residues. Germline CDR1 LGHNA, CDR2 YNFKEQ. V shed 0 bases and J shed 7 bases, with 13 bases lying between them. CDR3 sequence reads: CASSQEGQGGQPQHF. CDR3 nucleotide sequence: TGTGCCAGCAGCCAAGAAGGGCAGGGCGGCCAGCCCCAGCATTTT.

This clone has a single count. The J gene is TRBJ1-5, the V gene TRBV23-1; the D is unclear. TRBV23-1 is treated as an ORF (open reading frame) with a function not yet certain. Trimming pared 6 bases from V and 0 bases from J, leaving 15 bases between. This CDR3 contains 16 residues. CDR3 in DNA: TGCGCCAGCAGCCACGGTTCCTCTCTTAGCAATCAGCCCCAGCATTTT. It encodes CASSHGSSLSNQPQHF.

The rearrangement uses TRBV7-2 and TRBJ2-1; a weak D match, TRBD1 (5 bases). The CDR3 contains 15 residues. The V and J ends lost 1 base and 8 bases respectively, with 15 bases between them. Germline V lookup: CDR1 SGHTA, CDR2 FQGNSA. DNA for the CDR3: TGTGCCAGCAGCTTAGGGGAACCCAGGGTTTATGAGCAGTTCTTC. Its protein is CASSLGEPRVYEQFF.

The chain uses TRBV11-2 and TRBJ2-7, with 10 positions matching TRBD1. CDR3 length: 18 amino acids. V dropped 5 bases and J dropped 2; count of bases not matched to a gene: 15. Germline assignment: CDR1 SGHAT and CDR2 FQNNGV. CDR3 DNA sequence: TGTGCCAGCAGCCCTAACCGGGACAGGGGCCTCCTTACCTACGAGCAGTACTTC. Translating it yields CASSPNRDRGLLTYEQYF.

This chain joins TRBV6-1 and TRBJ1-5, with D possibly matching TRBD1 (6 bases). Germline CDR1 MNHNS, CDR2 SASEGT. V lost 1 base and J lost 4, with 11 bases in between. CDR3 length equals 15 residues. This CDR3 reads CASSEGGGENQPQHF. The CDR3 coding sequence is TGTGCCAGCAGTGAAGGAGGGGGGGAAAATCAGCCCCAGCATTTT.

The rearrangement uses TRBV25-1 and TRBJ2-7, with 12 bases aligning to TRBD1. Germline V gene sequence: CDR1 MGHDK, CDR2 SYGVNS. The V and J ends lost 4 bases and 2 bases, in that order; junction bases with no gene match: 3. This CDR3 is built from 15 residues. The CDR3 DNA reads TGTGCCAGCAGTGGCCGGGACAGGGGGCCCTACGAGCAGTACTTC. This gives the protein CASSGRDRGPYEQYF.